This TCR beta chain originates from a study of T-cell memory formation after mild COVID-19. Study summary: Largely donor-specific sequence clusters came from two donors.

Study conclusions and caveats: Day 15 to 85 contracting clones showed balanced CD4/CD8; day 15 to 37 expanders favored CD4+. The CD4+ clones that contracted clustered mainly within CM and EM, and the CD8+ clones concentrated in EMRA.

There are a few counts of this clonotype. Its antigen is as yet unknown. UMIs and sample barcodes were carried by the TCR alpha and TCR beta cDNA libraries that 5'RACE produced using constant-segment primers. TCRdb re-derived calls from the 5' RACE reads in MiXCR, one entry per CDR3 protein. The repertoire holds about 90,000 distinct CDR3 sequences, with more than 13% as singletons. Germline V lookup: CDR1 KGHSH, CDR2 LQKENI. The CDR3 length is 16 residues. V dropped 2 bases and J dropped 2 bases, with 15 bases sitting between them. The rearrangement joins TRBV18 to TRBJ2-5; D might be TRBD1 (6 bases). The specimen sequenced was PBMCs or a T cell subset sorted from them (not recorded which). The sequence derives from a man between 18 and 35 years old who had mild COVID-19 (a few samples of this study predate the infection). Cell type and time point are not known. CDR3 residues: CASSPGQIRLQETQYF. The DNA for the CDR3 is TGTGCCAGCTCACCAGGACAGATACGTCTTCAAGAGACCCAGTACTTC.